This T cell receptor (beta chain) comes out of a study of CD8 T cells in Susac syndrome. Germline V gene lookup returns CDR1 GTSNPN and CDR2 SVGIG (reference sequence). This CDR3 is 12 amino acids long. Trimming removed 2 bases from V and 10 bases from J, with 14 bases in between. Random-hexamer reverse transcription was applied to roughly 0.45 to 1 ug RNA. TCRdb re-derived calls from the immunoSEQ multiplex PCR reads in MiXCR, one entry per CDR3 protein. The table includes some 210,000 distinct CDR3 sequences, about 95% detected once. The rearrangement uses TRBV30 and TRBJ1-1; D is possibly TRBD1 (5 bases). Sequenced: CD4+ T cells from PBMCs. The receptor was derived from a human donor with Susac syndrome. CDR3 amino acids: CAWSNVQGPAFF. Here the CDR3 DNA reads TGTGCCTGGAGTAATGTGCAGGGTCCAGCTTTCTTT.